The 15 T cell receptor beta chains below come from one sample, sequenced in a study of T cells in localized non-small cell lung cancer. The assay was immunoSEQ multiplex PCR, and TCRdb's table has in-frame clones only and misses some. The sample yields about 74,000 clones, about 81% seen once. The sequences come from peripheral blood, collected before any cancer treatment. The source of these receptors is a female donor at least 60 years old with stage I lung adenocarcinoma.

This clone was seen once. The V and J genes are TRBV6-1 and TRBJ2-7; maybe TRBD1 (6 bases). Germline CDR1 MNHNS, CDR2 SASEGT. The V end was cut by 11 bases, the J end by 6 bases, with 17 bases between. The CDR3 loop spans 12 amino acids. The CDR3 DNA sequence: TGTGCCGCAAGTGGCAGGGGCTCCGAGCAGTACTTC. Protein: CAASGRGSEQYF.

The chain has TRBV2 and TRBJ1-1; TRBD1 is a possible D gene (5 bases). This CDR3 spans 11 amino acids. Per germline, CDR1 SNHLY and CDR2 FYNNEI. Trimming cost V 6 bases and J 8 bases, with 10 bases left between them. CDR3 loop: CASSVGTEAFF. The CDR3 DNA follows: TGTGCCAGCAGCGTCGGGACCGAAGCTTTCTTT.

The rearrangement uses TRBV2 and TRBJ1-1; D perhaps matches TRBD1 (6 bases). The CDR3 contains 13 residues. V shed 4 bases and J shed 6 bases, with 12 bases lying between them. CDR1 is SNHLY, CDR2 FYNNEI, per germline. Here the CDR3 reads CASSAGEGAEAFF. The CDR3 DNA sequence: TGTGCCAGCAGTGCAGGGGAAGGGGCTGAAGCTTTCTTT.

J is TRBJ1-3 and V is TRBV7-2; no firm D call. The CDR3 totals 16 residues. V shed 1 base and J shed 0 bases, with 10 bases lying between them. The germline gives CDR1 SGHTA, CDR2 FQGNSA. CDR3 coding DNA: TGTGCCAGCAGCTTAGAAGTCCAGTACTCTGGAAACACCATATATTTT. The encoded protein is CASSLEVQYSGNTIYF.

The chain's CDR3 is CATRGGGGAYNEQFF. The CDR3 DNA sequence: TGTGCCACCCGAGGGGGCGGGGGGGCCTACAATGAGCAGTTCTTC. V usage is TRBV6-5 and J usage is TRBJ2-1, with 9 nucleotides matching TRBD2. CDR1 and CDR2 (germline): MNHEY, SVGAGI. This CDR3 comprises 15 residues. J lost 2 bases, V lost 10 bases, and 9 bases had no gene match.

The rearrangement joins TRBV1 to TRBJ2-3; TRBD1, the table's D call, was not compared with the DNA. TRBV1 is a pseudogene. The CDR3 loop spans 15 amino acids. The CDR3 region has the DNA TGCACCAGCAGCCAGGGGCTTCAAGTCCTGGATACGCAGTATTTT. Amino acids: CTSSQGLQVLDTQYF.

A single count supports this clone. The V and J genes are TRBV7-9 and TRBJ2-1; 14 nucleotides agree with TRBD2. This CDR3 has 17 residues. V lost 2 bases and J lost 4; bases outside the gene matches: 4. Per the germline V gene, CDR1 is SEHNR and CDR2 is FQNEAQ (reference sequence). Here the CDR3 reads CASSLRLAGGPYNEQFF. As DNA, the CDR3 is TGTGCCAGCAGCTTAAGACTAGCGGGGGGGCCGTACAATGAGCAGTTCTTC.

The chain joins TRBV7-9 to TRBJ2-7; a possible D gene is TRBD1 (6 bases). V lost 2 bases to trimming and J lost 7 bases, with 15 bases between them. The CDR3 is made up of 14 amino acids. Germline CDR1 is SEHNR and CDR2 is FQNEAQ (reference sequence). In DNA, the CDR3 is TGTGCCAGCAGCTTACAGACAGGAACGAGGGAGCAGTACTTC. Translated, it gives CASSLQTGTREQYF.

The chain combines TRBV5-1 with TRBJ1-1, with TRBD1 as a possible D gene (5 bases). The V gene lost 1 base and the J gene lost 5 bases, with 12 bases spanning the gap. Germline assignment: CDR1 SGHRS and CDR2 YFSETQ. This CDR3 contains 14 residues. CDR3 nucleotide sequence: TGCGCCAGCAGCTTGACCGGGACGGGAACTGAAGCTTTCTTT. It specifies CASSLTGTGTEAFF.

This chain joins TRBV21-1 and TRBJ1-4; whether TRBD1, the table's D call, matches the DNA was not checked. TRBV21-1 is recorded as a pseudogene. The CDR3 covers 16 residues. The CDR3, as DNA: TGTGCCAGCAGCAATTTTTGGGACAGGGGTAATGAAAAACTGTTTTTT. This codes for CASSNFWDRGNEKLFF.

Here the CDR3 DNA reads TGCGCCAGCAGTCGAAAATCAGGACAGGGGCGACACGAGCAGTACTTC. It specifies CASSRKSGQGRHEQYF. V usage is TRBV23-1 and J usage is TRBJ2-5; 9 bases match TRBD1. The J call may be in error: the DNA end matches TRBJ2-7 better. TRBV23-1 is annotated as an ORF whose role is uncertain. This CDR3 has 16 residues.

The rearrangement uses TRBV4-3 and TRBJ2-4; a possible D gene is TRBD2 (7 bases). CDR3 length: 18 residues. The germline V gene has CDR1 LGHNA and CDR2 YSLEER. The V and J ends lost 1 base and 0 bases respectively, with 16 bases between them. CDR3 DNA: TGCGCCAGCAGCCAAGCGGTTCGAGGGGGGGTAGCCAAAAACATTCAGTACTTC. Amino acids: CASSQAVRGGVAKNIQYF.

The genes are TRBV4-1 and TRBJ2-1; D ambiguous. CDR3 length: 16 residues. V shed 0 bases and J shed 2 bases, with 11 bases lying between them. From germline, CDR1 is MGHRA and CDR2 YSYEKL. CDR3 residues: CASSQEPQSTYNEQFF. CDR3 in DNA: TGCGCCAGCAGCCAAGAACCCCAAAGCACCTACAATGAGCAGTTCTTC.

V usage is TRBV5-4 and J usage is TRBJ2-3; D is unresolved. This CDR3 contains 13 residues. Trimming removed 2 bases at V and 1 base at J, with 5 bases between. From germline, CDR1 is SGHNT and CDR2 YYREEE (reference sequence). CDR3 region: CASSFSGTDTQYF. The CDR3 DNA follows: TGTGCCAGCAGCTTCAGCGGCACAGATACGCAGTATTTT. Complete variable domain (other parts from reference TRBV5-4 and TRBJ2-3): ETGVTQSPTHLIKTRGQQVTLRCSSQSGHNTVSWYQQALGQGPQFIFQYYREEENGRGNFPPRFSGLQFPNYSSELNVNALELDDSALYLCASSFSGTDTQYFGPGTRLTVL.

The CDR3 coding sequence is TGTGCCAGCAGACAACTAGCGGGAACTGCCTACGAGCAGTACTTC. Translation gives CASRQLAGTAYEQYF. The rearrangement links TRBV2 to TRBJ2-7, with 10 bases that match TRBD2. Germline V gives CDR1 SNHLY, CDR2 FYNNEI. This CDR3 spans 15 amino acids. V lost 6 bases and J lost 2; bases outside the gene matches: 7.